The rows below give T cell receptor beta chains drawn from one sample of a study of blood T cells in healthy people across ages. TCRdb reanalysed the 5' RACE reads using MiXCR and keeps one entry per CDR3 protein. This sample yields 1.5 million to 1.8 million distinct CDR3 sequences, of which roughly 43% are seen a single time; 4% belongs to the top ten. The specimen sequenced was blood. The receptors were sampled from a woman aged 18-29 years in good health. Each CDR3 is given with its conserved first and last residue. D genes are given only for firm matches. Rows give clone size only sometimes, using once, few, many, or a class for an expanded clone.

j_gene: TRBJ1-5; abundance: NA; d_gene: NA; v_gene: TRBV7-2; CDR3nt: TGTGCCAGCGGGCGGGGTAAGCAGCCCCAGCATTTT; CDR3aa: CASGRGKQPQHF
j_gene: TRBJ2-3; abundance: NA; d_gene: TRBD2; v_gene: TRBV25-1; CDR3nt: TGTGCCAGCAGAAGGACTAGCGGGGGCACAGATACGCAGTATTTT; CDR3aa: CASRRTSGGTDTQYF
j_gene: TRBJ1-6; abundance: NA; d_gene: TRBD1; v_gene: TRBV18; CDR3nt: TGTGCCAGCGCCATGCAGGGGGACTCACCCCTCCACTTT; CDR3aa: CASAMQGDSPLHF
j_gene: TRBJ2-3; abundance: NA; d_gene: NA; v_gene: TRBV20-1; CDR3nt: TGCAGTGCTACGGACGGCCGGACCACAGATACGCAGTATTTT; CDR3aa: CSATDGRTTDTQYF
j_gene: TRBJ2-7; abundance: few; d_gene: NA; v_gene: TRBV20-1; CDR3nt: TGCAGTGCTAGACCGGGACATTCACCTTTGGGCGAGCAGTACTTC; CDR3aa: CSARPGHSPLGEQYF
j_gene: TRBJ2-7; abundance: NA; d_gene: TRBD1; v_gene: TRBV4-3; CDR3nt: TGCGCCAGCAGCCGAGACAGGGGGGACTACGAGCAGTACTTC; CDR3aa: CASSRDRGDYEQYF
j_gene: TRBJ1-6; abundance: NA; d_gene: NA; v_gene: TRBV12-5; CDR3nt: TGTGCTAGTGGACAGGGCCCTAATTCACCCCTCCACTTT; CDR3aa: CASGQGPNSPLHF
j_gene: TRBJ2-5; abundance: NA; d_gene: NA; v_gene: TRBV29-1; CDR3nt: TGCAGCGTTGGACAGACCAACCGGGAGACCCAGTACTTC; CDR3aa: CSVGQTNRETQYF
j_gene: TRBJ2-7; abundance: few; d_gene: TRBD1; v_gene: TRBV4-1; CDR3nt: TGCGCCAGCAGCCATCAACAGGGGGCCTACGAGCAGTACTTC; CDR3aa: CASSHQQGAYEQYF
j_gene: TRBJ2-6; abundance: NA; d_gene: TRBD1; v_gene: TRBV6-2/TRBV6-3; CDR3nt: TGTGCCAGCAACCGGCAGGGGGTCGGGGCCAACGTCCTGACTTTC; CDR3aa: CASNRQGVGANVLTF
j_gene: TRBJ2-4; abundance: few; d_gene: NA; v_gene: TRBV28; CDR3nt: TGTGCCAGTCGCACCCCCAGGGAAGAGTACTTC; CDR3aa: CASRTPREEYF
j_gene: TRBJ1-2; abundance: NA; d_gene: NA; v_gene: TRBV6-2/TRBV6-3; CDR3nt: TGTGCCAGCAGTTACTCGATTGAAGTGGGCTACACCTTC; CDR3aa: CASSYSIEVGYTF
j_gene: TRBJ1-2; abundance: NA; d_gene: NA; v_gene: TRBV7-9; CDR3nt: TGTGCCAGCAGCCACGAGGTGCTCGTCGGCTATGGCTACACCTTC; CDR3aa: CASSHEVLVGYGYTF
j_gene: TRBJ1-2; abundance: few; d_gene: NA; v_gene: TRBV7-9; CDR3nt: TGTGCCAGCATCAACAGGACAGCATATGGCTACACCTTC; CDR3aa: CASINRTAYGYTF
j_gene: TRBJ1-6; abundance: NA; d_gene: NA; v_gene: TRBV14; CDR3nt: TGTGCCAGCAGCCAACAGGGGTATAATTCACCCCTCCACTTT; CDR3aa: CASSQQGYNSPLHF
j_gene: TRBJ2-1; abundance: once; d_gene: TRBD2; v_gene: TRBV24-1; CDR3nt: TGCGCCACCAGCCCGGGACTAGAGCATAATGAGCAGTTCTTC; CDR3aa: CATSPGLEHNEQFF
j_gene: TRBJ1-1; abundance: NA; d_gene: NA; v_gene: TRBV6-2/TRBV6-3; CDR3nt: TGTGCCAGCAGATTGGTTGGGAACACTGAAGCTTTCTTT; CDR3aa: CASRLVGNTEAFF
j_gene: TRBJ1-2; abundance: few; d_gene: NA; v_gene: TRBV30; CDR3nt: TGTGCCTGGAGTGTACGAGGGCCCTACACCTTC; CDR3aa: CAWSVRGPYTF
j_gene: TRBJ2-6; abundance: once; d_gene: TRBD2; v_gene: TRBV7-2; CDR3nt: TGTGCCAGCGGTGCTAGCGGGAGCGGTGGGGCCAACGTCCTGACTTTC; CDR3aa: CASGASGSGGANVLTF
j_gene: TRBJ2-6; abundance: many; d_gene: NA; v_gene: TRBV25-1; CDR3nt: TGTGCCAGCAGTGCCGTGGCCTCTGGGGCCAACGTCCTGACTTTC; CDR3aa: CASSAVASGANVLTF
j_gene: TRBJ2-1; abundance: NA; d_gene: NA; v_gene: TRBV7-7; CDR3nt: TGTGCTAGCAGCCTTTCTGGGGGGGGCGGTACAAATGAGCAGTTCTTC; CDR3aa: CASSLSGGGGTNEQFF
j_gene: TRBJ1-5; abundance: few; d_gene: NA; v_gene: TRBV7-9; CDR3nt: TGTGCCAGCGGGGCGTCCCAGGGGTTGAATCAGCCCCAGCATTTT; CDR3aa: CASGASQGLNQPQHF
j_gene: TRBJ2-3; abundance: few; d_gene: TRBD2; v_gene: TRBV27; CDR3nt: TGTGCCAGCAGATCCGGCGTAGCGGGACTGAAAGATACGCAGTATTTT; CDR3aa: CASRSGVAGLKDTQYF
j_gene: TRBJ2-7; abundance: NA; d_gene: TRBD2; v_gene: TRBV20-1; CDR3nt: TGCAGTGCGTATGCTAGCGGCTACGAGCAGTACTTC; CDR3aa: CSAYASGYEQYF
j_gene: TRBJ2-5; abundance: few; d_gene: NA; v_gene: TRBV5-1; CDR3nt: TGCGCCAGCTCAGCCGGTCCTGGTGAAGAGACCCAGTACTTC; CDR3aa: CASSAGPGEETQYF
j_gene: TRBJ2-5; abundance: few; d_gene: NA; v_gene: TRBV7-8; CDR3nt: TGTGCCAGCAGCCACACGGGAGAGACCCAGTACTTC; CDR3aa: CASSHTGETQYF
j_gene: TRBJ1-1; abundance: NA; d_gene: NA; v_gene: TRBV20-1; CDR3nt: TGCAGTGCTAGTTCGGGACGGTGGAACACTGAAGCTTTCTTT; CDR3aa: CSASSGRWNTEAFF
j_gene: TRBJ2-1; abundance: NA; d_gene: TRBD2; v_gene: TRBV20-1; CDR3nt: TGCAGTGCTAAGTCACTGCGGGAGTCCTACAATGAGCAGTTCTTC; CDR3aa: CSAKSLRESYNEQFF
j_gene: TRBJ2-2; abundance: NA; d_gene: NA; v_gene: TRBV3-1; CDR3nt: TGTGCCAGCAGCCAACTCCTAGGGGTTCCCGGGGAGCTGTTTTTT; CDR3aa: CASSQLLGVPGELFF
j_gene: TRBJ2-5; abundance: NA; d_gene: TRBD2; v_gene: TRBV20-1; CDR3nt: TGCAGTGCTAGAGACGCGGAGCTAGCGGGAGGAGAGCAGTACTTC; CDR3aa: CSARDAELAGGEQYF
j_gene: TRBJ2-6; abundance: NA; d_gene: NA; v_gene: TRBV9; CDR3nt: TGTGCCAGCAGCGTAGCTAACAGGGCTGGGGCCAACGTCCTGACTTTC; CDR3aa: CASSVANRAGANVLTF
j_gene: TRBJ1-2; abundance: few; d_gene: NA; v_gene: TRBV7-2; CDR3nt: TGTGCCAGCAGCTTAGATAGTCAGGTTGTAGGCGGCTACACCTTC; CDR3aa: CASSLDSQVVGGYTF
j_gene: TRBJ2-2; abundance: few; d_gene: NA; v_gene: TRBV29-1; CDR3nt: TGCAGCGTTGCCGGGGTTCCCAACACCGGGGAGCTGTTTTTT; CDR3aa: CSVAGVPNTGELFF
j_gene: TRBJ1-5; abundance: NA; d_gene: TRBD1; v_gene: TRBV7-8; CDR3nt: TGTGCCAGCAGCGCGGACAGGAATCAGCCCCAGCATTTT; CDR3aa: CASSADRNQPQHF
j_gene: TRBJ2-3; abundance: NA; d_gene: NA; v_gene: TRBV12-3/TRBV12-4; CDR3nt: TGTGCCAGCAGTTCCCCTGAAGCGGTTAGCACAGATACGCAGTATTTT; CDR3aa: CASSSPEAVSTDTQYF
j_gene: TRBJ2-1; abundance: NA; d_gene: NA; v_gene: TRBV7-3; CDR3nt: TGTGCCAGCAGCCCCAAGTACGGGTACAATGAGCAGTTCTTC; CDR3aa: CASSPKYGYNEQFF
j_gene: TRBJ2-3; abundance: NA; d_gene: NA; v_gene: TRBV7-2; CDR3nt: TGTGCCAGCAGCGTAGTTGCGGGAAATACGCAGTATTTT; CDR3aa: CASSVVAGNTQYF
j_gene: TRBJ2-5; abundance: few; d_gene: NA; v_gene: TRBV7-9; CDR3nt: TGTGCCAGCAGCTTTAGACAGGAGGAGACCCAGTACTTC; CDR3aa: CASSFRQEETQYF
j_gene: TRBJ1-3; abundance: NA; d_gene: NA; v_gene: TRBV5-1; CDR3nt: TGCGCCAGCAGCTTGGATATTGGTGAAATCTCTGGAAACACCATATATTTT; CDR3aa: CASSLDIGEISGNTIYF
j_gene: TRBJ2-7; abundance: NA; d_gene: NA; v_gene: TRBV18; CDR3nt: TGTGCCAGCTCACTCACCGTTGCCCACTACGAGCAGTACTTC; CDR3aa: CASSLTVAHYEQYF
j_gene: TRBJ1-1; abundance: NA; d_gene: NA; v_gene: TRBV24-1; CDR3nt: TGTGCCACCAGTGATTTGCGAGGGGCTTTCTTT; CDR3aa: CATSDLRGAFF
j_gene: TRBJ2-1; abundance: NA; d_gene: NA; v_gene: TRBV20-1; CDR3nt: TGCAGTGCTAGCAGGGTCAGGGAGCAGTTCTTC; CDR3aa: CSASRVREQFF
j_gene: TRBJ1-1; abundance: NA; d_gene: TRBD1; v_gene: TRBV30; CDR3nt: TGTGCCTGGAGTGTAGGGGACAGGGTCGCTTTCTTT; CDR3aa: CAWSVGDRVAFF
j_gene: TRBJ1-1; abundance: few; d_gene: NA; v_gene: TRBV12-3/TRBV12-4; CDR3nt: TGTGCCAGCAGTTTAGGTTTAGTGACTGAAGCTTTCTTT; CDR3aa: CASSLGLVTEAFF
j_gene: TRBJ1-2; abundance: few; d_gene: NA; v_gene: TRBV5-1; CDR3nt: TGCGCCAGCCGAGATGGGCCCGGGGACTATGGCTACACCTTC; CDR3aa: CASRDGPGDYGYTF
j_gene: TRBJ2-2; abundance: NA; d_gene: NA; v_gene: TRBV20-1; CDR3nt: TGCAGTGCTAGAGAGACTGCAAGACAAACCGGGGAGCTGTTTTTT; CDR3aa: CSARETARQTGELFF
j_gene: TRBJ1-1; abundance: few; d_gene: NA; v_gene: TRBV5-1; CDR3nt: TGCGCCAGCAGCCCCCAGGATAGGAGGACTGAAGCTTTCTTT; CDR3aa: CASSPQDRRTEAFF
j_gene: TRBJ1-1; abundance: few; d_gene: NA; v_gene: TRBV4-1; CDR3nt: TGCGCCAGCAGCCAAGATGGAGGCAGGGCTGGCAACACTGAAGCTTTCTTT; CDR3aa: CASSQDGGRAGNTEAFF
j_gene: TRBJ2-1; abundance: NA; d_gene: TRBD2; v_gene: TRBV29-1; CDR3nt: TGCAGCGCAACTCCTAGGACTAGCGGAAGGGGTGAGCAGTTCTTC; CDR3aa: CSATPRTSGRGEQFF
j_gene: TRBJ2-1; abundance: NA; d_gene: TRBD2; v_gene: TRBV12-3/TRBV12-4; CDR3nt: TGTGCCAGCAGTCCCGGGACTAGCGGTCTATTCCATGAGCAGTTCTTC; CDR3aa: CASSPGTSGLFHEQFF
j_gene: TRBJ1-2; abundance: NA; d_gene: NA; v_gene: TRBV24-1; CDR3nt: TGTGCCACCAGTGATTCCGGACAGAGGGGTGGCTACACCTTC; CDR3aa: CATSDSGQRGGYTF
j_gene: TRBJ1-2; abundance: NA; d_gene: TRBD1; v_gene: TRBV20-1; CDR3nt: TGCAGTGCTTCCGGGACAGGGAACTCCTATGGCTACACCTTC; CDR3aa: CSASGTGNSYGYTF
j_gene: TRBJ1-1; abundance: NA; d_gene: NA; v_gene: TRBV3-1; CDR3nt: TGTGCCAGCAGCCAAGGGGGAGGCGGCACTGAAACTTTCTTT; CDR3aa: CASSQGGGGTETFF
j_gene: TRBJ1-1; abundance: NA; d_gene: NA; v_gene: TRBV3-1; CDR3nt: TGTGCCAGCAGCCATGGAACCACTGAAGCTTTCTTT; CDR3aa: CASSHGTTEAFF